A selection of T cell receptor beta chains follows, all from one sample in a study of beta chain features in type 1 diabetes. TCRdb keeps only in-frame clones here, not all; method: immunoSEQ multiplex PCR. The profile shows roughly 150,000 clones, less than 9.5% of them singletons. Sequencing input: central memory CD4+ T cells from blood. Receptors were obtained from a woman under 30 in good health. Both conserved end residues are part of each CDR3. A D gene is named only where the DNA matches it firmly. Size is stated for part of the rows, as once, few or many counts, or as a class when the clone is expanded.

>TRBD1|TRBJ2-7|.|TRBV7-6
CASSLQGGTVGYEQYF
TGTGCCAGCAGCCTCCAGGGTGGGACAGTTGGCTACGAGCAGTACTTC
>.|TRBJ2-5|few|TRBV11-2
CASSLGGSQETQYF
TGTGCCAGCAGCTTAGGTGGGAGTCAAGAGACCCAGTACTTC
>TRBD1|TRBJ2-7|.|TRBV10-3
CATQGETYEQYF
TGTGCCACCCAGGGGGAGACCTACGAGCAGTACTTC
>.|TRBJ2-7|.|TRBV10-3
CAISQLDEEQYF
TGTGCCATCAGCCAACTAGATGAGGAGCAGTACTTC
>TRBD1|TRBJ1-1|once|TRBV30
CAWSEQGRAFF
TGTGCCTGGAGTGAACAGGGGAGAGCTTTCTTT
>.|TRBJ2-4|.|TRBV29-1
CSVTTSDSNIQYF
TGCAGCGTGACCACTAGTGACTCTAACATTCAGTACTTC
>.|TRBJ2-5|.|TRBV5-1
CASSLNGGPPRTQYF
TGCGCCAGCAGCCTTAACGGGGGGCCCCCAAGGACCCAGTACTTC
>.|TRBJ1-2|.|TRBV2
CASSLGQNYGYTF
TGTGCCAGCAGTCTTGGACAGAACTATGGCTACACCTTC
>.|TRBJ1-2|few|TRBV7-9
CASSYNLNYGYTF
TGTGCCAGCAGCTACAATCTTAACTATGGCTACACCTTC
>TRBD1|TRBJ2-3|.|TRBV4-1
CASSLGQGRDTQYF
TGCGCCAGCAGCCTCGGACAGGGGAGAGATACGCAGTATTTT